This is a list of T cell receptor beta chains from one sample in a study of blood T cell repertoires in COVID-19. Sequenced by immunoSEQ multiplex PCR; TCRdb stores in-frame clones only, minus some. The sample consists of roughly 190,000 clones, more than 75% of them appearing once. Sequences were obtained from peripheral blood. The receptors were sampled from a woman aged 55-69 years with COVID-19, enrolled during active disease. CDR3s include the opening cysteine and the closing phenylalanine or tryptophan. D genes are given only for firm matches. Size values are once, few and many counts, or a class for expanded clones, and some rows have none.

CDR3: CASSQDEPRDRAGGANYGYTF
DNA: TGCGCCAGCAGCCAAGATGAACCTCGGGACAGGGCTGGGGGAGCTAACTATGGCTACACCTTC
D: TRBD1
length: 21
V: TRBV4-1
size: NA
J: TRBJ1-2

CDR3: CASSDKPNYGYTF
DNA: TGTGCCAGCAGTGACAAGCCCAACTATGGCTACACCTTC
D: NA
length: 13
V: TRBV6-1
size: NA
J: TRBJ1-2

CDR3: CSASMGRDYGYTF
DNA: TGCAGTGCCAGTATGGGGAGGGACTATGGCTACACCTTC
D: NA
length: 13
V: TRBV20-1
size: NA
J: TRBJ1-2

CDR3: CASSLWGQGATYTEAFF
DNA: TGCGCCAGCAGCTTGTGGGGACAGGGGGCAACGTACACTGAAGCTTTCTTT
D: TRBD1
length: 17
V: TRBV5-1
size: once
J: TRBJ1-1

CDR3: CASSLGGLAGSTYNEQFF
DNA: TGTGCCAGCAGCTTAGGCGGACTAGCGGGTTCTACCTACAATGAGCAGTTCTTC
D: TRBD2
length: 18
V: TRBV11-2
size: NA
J: TRBJ2-1

CDR3: CASSAYSGLAGGGDEQYF
DNA: TGTGCCAGCAGTGCGTACTCGGGACTAGCGGGAGGAGGTGACGAGCAGTACTTC
D: TRBD2
length: 18
V: TRBV28
size: NA
J: TRBJ2-7

CDR3: CSVAGGQGPSSPYEQYF
DNA: TGCAGCGTAGCCGGGGGACAGGGGCCATCGAGCCCCTACGAGCAGTACTTC
D: TRBD1
length: 17
V: TRBV29-1
size: NA
J: TRBJ2-7

CDR3: CASSFTGEPTEAFF
DNA: TGTGCCAGCAGCTTCACAGGGGAGCCCACTGAAGCTTTCTTT
D: TRBD1
length: 14
V: TRBV7-9
size: NA
J: TRBJ1-1

CDR3: CASSYPDSSNTGELFF
DNA: TGTGCCAGCAGTTACCCGGACAGTAGTAACACCGGGGAGCTGTTTTTT
D: NA
length: 16
V: TRBV6-5
size: NA
J: TRBJ2-2

CDR3: CAIGLAGEADTQYF
DNA: TGTGCCATCGGACTAGCGGGAGAGGCAGATACGCAGTATTTT
D: TRBD2
length: 14
V: TRBV10-3
size: NA
J: TRBJ2-3

CDR3: CASSHGTGGVGNTIYF
DNA: TGTGCCAGCAGCCATGGCACAGGGGGCGTTGGAAACACCATATATTTT
D: TRBD1
length: 16
V: TRBV3-1/TRBV3-2
size: NA
J: TRBJ1-3

CDR3: CASSARRLAGGSSYEQYF
DNA: TGTGCCAGCAGCGCCCGTCGACTAGCGGGAGGGAGCTCCTACGAGCAGTACTTC
D: TRBD2
length: 18
V: TRBV7-2
size: NA
J: TRBJ2-7

CDR3: CASSRGGISYEQYF
DNA: TGTGCCAGCAGTCGAGGAGGGATTAGTTACGAGCAGTACTTC
D: NA
length: 14
V: TRBV28
size: few
J: TRBJ2-7

CDR3: CASSEPRGDTQYF
DNA: TGCGCCAGCAGTGAGCCCAGAGGGGATACGCAGTATTTT
D: NA
length: 13
V: TRBV10-1
size: NA
J: TRBJ2-3

CDR3: CASSSWGGRKQYF
DNA: TGTGCCAGCAGTTCTTGGGGGGGGAGGAAGCAGTATTTT
D: TRBD2
length: 13
V: TRBV12-3/TRBV12-4
size: NA
J: TRBJ2-3

CDR3: CASSDSRFPRAGVFLRRNQPQHF
DNA: TGTGCCAGCAGTGACTCTAGGTTTCCCCGGGCAGGGGTATTTCTCAGGCGCAATCAGCCCCAGCATTTT
D: NA
length: 23
V: TRBV6-4
size: NA
J: TRBJ1-5

CDR3: CASRGAVSKNIQYF
DNA: TGTGCCAGCAGGGGGGCGGTCTCCAAAAACATTCAGTACTTC
D: NA
length: 14
V: TRBV28
size: NA
J: TRBJ2-4

CDR3: CASKTGRSTDTQYF
DNA: TGCGCCAGCAAGACAGGGAGAAGCACAGATACGCAGTATTTT
D: TRBD1
length: 14
V: TRBV10-2
size: NA
J: TRBJ2-3

CDR3: CASRTTGRQETQYF
DNA: TGTGCCAGCAGAACCACGGGGAGACAAGAGACCCAGTACTTC
D: NA
length: 14
V: TRBV2
size: NA
J: TRBJ2-5

CDR3: CASSLDRGTYEKLFF
DNA: TGCGCCAGCAGCTTAGACAGGGGGACGTATGAAAAACTGTTTTTT
D: TRBD1
length: 15
V: TRBV5-1
size: NA
J: TRBJ1-4

CDR3: CATSDFYGRFGANVLTF
DNA: TGTGCCACCAGTGATTTTTACGGTCGGTTTGGGGCCAACGTCCTGACTTTC
D: NA
length: 17
V: TRBV24-1
size: NA
J: TRBJ2-6

CDR3: CASSHLGGAYLTEAFF
DNA: TGCGCCAGCAGCCATCTAGGTGGGGCCTACCTCACTGAAGCTTTCTTT
D: NA
length: 16
V: TRBV5-1
size: NA
J: TRBJ1-1